One and the same sample provided the 4 T cell receptor beta chains below, sequenced in a study of cytomegalovirus exposure and HLA in healthy donors. A multiplex PCR was run with 60 Vbeta primers and 13 Jbeta primers. The method was immunoSEQ multiplex PCR; TCRdb's version includes in-frame clones alone and lacks a portion of them. The table shows roughly 190,000 clones, with roughly 79% occurring only once. Sequenced input: PBMCs. All receptors derive from a woman aged 25-40 years in good health and CMV-seropositive.

The chain combines TRBV4-3 with TRBJ2-2, with D maybe TRBD2 (5 bases). The CDR3 has 18 residues. Trimming stripped 0 bases from V and 0 bases from J, with 14 bases between. Germline CDR1 reads LGHNA; CDR2 reads YSLEER. In DNA form, the CDR3 reads TGCGCCAGCAGCCAAGATTACGGAGGCAGGTCGAACACCGGGGAGCTGTTTTTT. Translating gives CASSQDYGGRSNTGELFF.

The gene calls are TRBV13 and TRBJ2-5; D may be TRBD2 (6 bases). The CDR3 is made up of 13 amino acids. Germline CDR1 and CDR2: PRHDT and FYEKMQ (reference sequence). Trimming cost V 3 bases and J 4 bases, with 9 bases left between them. The chain's CDR3 is CASSFMGGETQYF. DNA for the CDR3: TGTGCCAGCAGCTTCATGGGGGGAGAGACCCAGTACTTC.

The chain has TRBV19 and TRBJ2-2, with 9 bases identical to TRBD1. This CDR3 has 14 residues. The ends lost 8 bases at V and 4 bases at J; junction bases unmatched: 5. Germline V CDR1 and CDR2: LNHDA, SQIVND (reference sequence). In DNA, the CDR3 is TGTGCCAGTTCCGGGACAGGGAGCACCGGGGAGCTGTTTTTT. It specifies CASSGTGSTGELFF. The variable domain in full, completed from reference TRBV19 and TRBJ2-2, reads DGGITQSPKYLFRKEGQNVTLSCEQNLNHDAMYWYRQDPGQGLRLIYYSQIVNDFQKGDIAEGYSVSREKKESFPLTVTSAQKNPTAFYLCASSGTGSTGELFFGEGSRLTVL.

This clone appeared once. The chain combines TRBV5-1 with TRBJ1-4; tentative D call: TRBD1 (6 bases). The CDR3 is 16 residues long. Germline values: CDR1 SGHRS, CDR2 YFSETQ. Trimming removed 0 bases at V and 8 bases at J, with 17 bases between. In DNA, the CDR3 is TGCGCCAGCAGCTTGGTTTTCGGGGGGCACAGGGAAAAACTGTTTTTT. This gives the protein CASSLVFGGHREKLFF.